This passage covers 8 T cell receptor beta chains from one sample sequenced in a study of cytomegalovirus exposure and HLA in healthy donors listed by TCRdb under 2017. The library was generated by the immunoSEQ multiplex PCR assay. The multiplex PCR relied on a mix of 60 forward primers for TCR Vbeta segments and 13 reverse primers for TCR Jbeta segments. The source is immuneACCESS, and TCRdb retained only in-frame sequences with V and J called. Part of the clones is not carried over; for the studies checked, unresolved V genes explain less than half of this, and the remainder is unexplained. This sample holds 150,000 to 200,000 clones; roughly 74% were observed only once. The top ten clonotypes cover 11% of the sample. The sequencing sample was made of PBMCs. These receptors all come from a man younger than 35 in good health and CMV-seropositive.

The chain is built from TRBV28 and TRBJ1-3, with 8 nucleotides matching TRBD1. CDR1 MDHEN and CDR2 SYDVKM come from the germline V gene. There are 14 residues in the CDR3. The junction had 5 bases not matched to a gene; V was cut back by 7 bases and J by 3 bases. As DNA, the CDR3 is TGTGCCAGCACGGACAGGGCTCTTGGAAACACCATATATTTT. Encoded protein: CASTDRALGNTIYF.

The J gene is TRBJ1-2, the V gene TRBV6-5; 7 bases are a match to TRBD1. Per germline, CDR1 MNHEY and CDR2 SVGAGI. This CDR3 has 13 residues. Germline trimming cut 5 bases from V and 5 bases from J; bases unmatched to any gene: 5. As DNA, the CDR3 is TGTGCCAGCAGTCCGACAGGGCCTTATGGCTACACCTTC. Its translation: CASSPTGPYGYTF.

The J gene is TRBJ2-7, the V gene TRBV6-1; 7 bases fit TRBD1. The CDR3 is 16 residues long. Trimming at V came to 2 bases and at J to 1 base, leaving 8 bases not matched to a gene. Germline-derived CDR1 and CDR2 are MNHNS and SASEGT. The CDR3 protein is CASSESDRAGSYEQYF. The CDR3, as DNA: TGTGCCAGCAGTGAATCCGACAGGGCAGGGTCCTACGAGCAGTACTTC.

The chain is built from TRBV14 and TRBJ1-1; D might be TRBD1 (5 bases). The ends were cut back, 0 bases at V and 10 bases at J, with 12 bases in the middle. CDR3 size: 13 residues. CDR1 and CDR2 from the germline V gene are SGHDN and FVKESK. The CDR3 protein is CASSQDAGYGAFF. Written as DNA, the CDR3 is TGTGCCAGCAGCCAAGACGCAGGGTACGGAGCTTTCTTT.

The chain couples TRBV18 to TRBJ1-1, with D unresolved. The germline CDR1 and CDR2 sequences are KGHSH and LQKENI. Trimming shortened V by 4 bases and J by 0 bases, and 15 bases separated the two germline ends. The CDR3 is 16 amino acids. CDR3 nucleotide sequence: TGTGCCAGCTCACAATATGAGACATGGTTGAACACTGAAGCTTTCTTT. Translation: CASSQYETWLNTEAFF.

The gene calls are TRBV5-1 and TRBJ2-5; a possible D gene is TRBD2 (5 bases). The CDR3 covers 13 residues. Germline CDR1 SGHRS, CDR2 YFSETQ. V gave up 9 bases and J gave up 5 bases, with 17 bases separating them. Written as DNA, the CDR3 is TGCGCCACCGCCGACGGGGTCTTGGAGACCCAGTACTTC. This codes for CATADGVLETQYF.

This chain links TRBV15 with TRBJ2-1, with D tentatively TRBD2 (5 bases). CDR1 and CDR2 from the germline V gene are LNHNV and YYDKDF (reference sequence). This CDR3 has 15 residues. V shed 5 bases and J shed 5 bases, with 16 bases lying between them. The CDR3 region is CATSQASAGNNEQFF. The CDR3 region has the DNA TGTGCCACCAGCCAAGCCTCCGCCGGGAACAATGAGCAGTTCTTC.

The chain's CDR3 is CASSRSWETQYF. In DNA, the CDR3 is TGCGCCAGCAGCCGCAGTTGGGAGACCCAGTACTTC. The rearrangement links TRBV5-1 to TRBJ2-5; D is undetermined. The ends were cut back, 4 bases at V and 5 bases at J, with 9 bases in the middle. CDR1 and CDR2 from the germline V gene are SGHRS and YFSETQ. This CDR3 spans 12 amino acids.